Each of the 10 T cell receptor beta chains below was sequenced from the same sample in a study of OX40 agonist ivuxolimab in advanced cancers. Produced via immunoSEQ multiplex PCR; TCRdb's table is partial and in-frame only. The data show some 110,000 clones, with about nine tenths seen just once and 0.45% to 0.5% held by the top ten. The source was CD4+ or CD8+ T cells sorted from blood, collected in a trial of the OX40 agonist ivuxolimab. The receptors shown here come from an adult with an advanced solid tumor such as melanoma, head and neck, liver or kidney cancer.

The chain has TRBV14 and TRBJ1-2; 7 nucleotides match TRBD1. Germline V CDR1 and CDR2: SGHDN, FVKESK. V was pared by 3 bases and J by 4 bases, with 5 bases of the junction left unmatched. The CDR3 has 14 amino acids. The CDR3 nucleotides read TGTGCCAGCAGCCAGGAACGGGACAGCTATGGCTACACCTTC. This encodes CASSQERDSYGYTF.

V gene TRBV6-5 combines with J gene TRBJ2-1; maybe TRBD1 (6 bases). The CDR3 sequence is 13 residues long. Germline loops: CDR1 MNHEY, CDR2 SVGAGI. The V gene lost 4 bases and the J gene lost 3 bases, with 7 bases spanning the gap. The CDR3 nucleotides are TGTGCCAGCAGTTGGACAGACTACAATGAGCAGTTCTTC. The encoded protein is CASSWTDYNEQFF.

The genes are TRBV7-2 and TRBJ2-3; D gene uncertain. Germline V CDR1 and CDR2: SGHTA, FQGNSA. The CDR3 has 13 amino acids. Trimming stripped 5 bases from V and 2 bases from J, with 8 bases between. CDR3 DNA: TGTGCCAGCAGCACCCGAAACACAGATACGCAGTATTTT. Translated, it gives CASSTRNTDTQYF.

CDR3 loop: CASSPAGGETQYF. The CDR3 DNA sequence: TGTGCCAGCTCACCCGCAGGAGGAGAGACCCAGTACTTC. The gene calls are TRBV18 and TRBJ2-5; tentatively, D is TRBD2 (5 bases). Trimming took 3 bases from V and 4 from J, leaving 9 bases between them. The CDR3 has 13 amino acids. Germline assignment: CDR1 KGHSH and CDR2 LQKENI.

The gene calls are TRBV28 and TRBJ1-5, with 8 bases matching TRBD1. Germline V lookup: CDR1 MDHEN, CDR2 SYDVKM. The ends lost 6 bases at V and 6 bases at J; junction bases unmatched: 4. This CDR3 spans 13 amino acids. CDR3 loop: CASRGQAGQPQHF. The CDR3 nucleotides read TGTGCCAGCAGGGGACAGGCCGGTCAGCCCCAGCATTTT. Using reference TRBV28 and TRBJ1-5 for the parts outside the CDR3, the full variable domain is DVKVTQSSRYLVKRTGEKVFLECVQDMDHENMFWYRQDPGLGLRLIYFSYDVKMKEKGDIPEGYSVSREKKERFSLILESASTNQTSMYLCASRGQAGQPQHFGDGTRLSIL.

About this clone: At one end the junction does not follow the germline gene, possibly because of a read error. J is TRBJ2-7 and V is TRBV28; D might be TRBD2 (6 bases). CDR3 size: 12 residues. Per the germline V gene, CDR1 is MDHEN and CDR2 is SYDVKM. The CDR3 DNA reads TGTGCCAGCAGCCCCACGTGGGGGGAGCTGTACTTC. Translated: CASSPTWGELYF.

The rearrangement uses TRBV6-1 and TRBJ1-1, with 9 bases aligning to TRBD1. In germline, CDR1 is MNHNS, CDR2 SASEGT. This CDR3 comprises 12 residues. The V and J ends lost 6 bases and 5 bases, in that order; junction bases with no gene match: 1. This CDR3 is CASRTGGTEAFF. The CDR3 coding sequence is TGTGCCAGCAGGACAGGGGGAACTGAAGCTTTCTTT.

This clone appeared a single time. CDR3 protein: CASGLHMNTEAFF. CDR3 in DNA: TGTGCTAGTGGCCTACATATGAACACTGAAGCTTTCTTT. The rearrangement links TRBV12-5 to TRBJ1-1; no reliable D call. The ends were cut back, 6 bases at V and 0 bases at J, with 8 bases in the middle. The CDR3 has 13 residues. From germline, CDR1 is LGHNT and CDR2 FRNRAP.

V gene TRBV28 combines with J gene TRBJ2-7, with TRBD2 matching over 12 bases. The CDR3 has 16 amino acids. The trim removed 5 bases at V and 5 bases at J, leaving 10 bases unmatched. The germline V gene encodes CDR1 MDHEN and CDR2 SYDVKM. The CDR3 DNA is TGTGCCAGCAGTGCCTCGTCTAGCGGGGGGGTCCACGAGCAGTACTTC. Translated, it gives CASSASSSGGVHEQYF.

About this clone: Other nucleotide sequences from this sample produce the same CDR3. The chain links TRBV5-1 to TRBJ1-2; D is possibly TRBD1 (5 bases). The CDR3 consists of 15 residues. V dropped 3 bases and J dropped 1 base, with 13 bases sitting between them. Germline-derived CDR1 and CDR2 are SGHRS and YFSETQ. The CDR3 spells CASSSTGGVNYGYTF. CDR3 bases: TGCGCCAGCAGCTCAACAGGAGGAGTTAACTATGGCTACACCTTC.